This section outlines one T cell receptor (beta chain) sequence together with its context. Its specific antigen is unknown. There are no base qualities to consult, and no much larger clone falls within one base. TCRdb shows the sequencer as Illumina HiSeq 2500. TCR beta libraries were prepared by quantitative 5'-RACE with molecular barcodes. Regarding the original processing steps: A new computational method based on a probabilistic model of VDJ rearrangement was used to identify disease-linked TCR variants. The public reads were quality trimmed at Q25 with fastp and then assembled into clones with MiXCR by TCRdb, keeping productive beta chains. Rows with one shared CDR3 protein collapse into an entry with the most common genes and DNA. It is TCRdb's table, rather than the study itself, that gives the V and J calls and clone size. Here the sample has 750,000 to 850,000 distinct CDR3 sequences; roughly 12% occur a single time. Clones ranked in the top ten supply 0.51% of the sample.

CDR1 and CDR2 were assigned from the germline V gene as SGHTA and FQGNSA. From its cysteine to its phenylalanine, the CDR3 spans 14 amino acids. The DNA shown is the 42-base CDR3, in frame from base 1. Germline trimming amounts to 5 bases on V and 11 bases on J, with 13 as the count of junction bases outside the gene matches. This entry belongs to a study of CD8 T cells in ankylosing spondylitis (dated by TCRdb to about 2017). Concerning the study at large: To find TCR variants linked to disease, the study profiled T cell receptor beta repertoires in ankylosing spondylitis patients and healthy donors. Samples of peripheral blood were taken, and for ankylosing spondylitis patients, synovial fluid was collected as well. The whole study cohort included over a hundred healthy donors and over 20 ankylosing spondylitis patients. Findings and caveats that apply to the study as a whole: Significant enrichment of the disease-linked clones was reported in matched synovial fluid samples from ankylosing spondylitis patients. In peripheral blood, the disease-linked clones were found at relatively low frequencies and had a CD8+ phenotype. Some motif variants had previously been reported in the synovial fluid and blood of reactive arthritis patients, which suggests shared mechanisms of disease initiation. Blood from ankylosing spondylitis patients appeared to be characterized by a TCR beta motif made up of seven or eight highly homologous amino acid variants.

This sequence was found in a male donor with ankylosing spondylitis. The receptor chain draws on TRBV7-2 and TRBJ1-1, and 8 junctional nucleotides match TRBD1. Material for sequencing was blood, either unsorted or a sorted T cell fraction (not recorded which). The bases are TGTGCCAGCAGCCCCCAGAAGACAGGGGCGCGGGCTTTCTTT. Translation gives CASSPQKTGARAFF. Beyond the CDR3, the reference TRBV7-2 and TRBJ1-1 genes provide the residues; the full variable domain reads: GAGVSQSPSNKVTEKGKDVELRCDPISGHTALYWYRQSLGQGLEFLIYFQGNSAPDKSGLPSDRFSAERTGGSVSTLTIQRTQQEDSAVYLCASSPQKTGARAFFGQGTRLTVV.